In its sample, the clone carrying this T cell receptor beta chain was seen a few times. These data belong to a study of blood T cells in healthy people across ages. The germline V gene has CDR1 SGDLS and CDR2 YYNGEE. This CDR3 spans 15 amino acids. Germline trimming cut 3 bases from V and 6 bases from J; bases unmatched to any gene: 11. With a J-beta primer mix and a sample-barcoded 5' primer, a second PCR ran roughly 6 to 12 cycles. All cDNA molecules were each tagged by a template-switch adaptor with 12 random nucleotides. A single record per CDR3 protein comes from TCRdb applying MiXCR to the 5' RACE reads. The sample records some 750,000 distinct CDR3 sequences, about 20% being singletons.

The chain combines TRBV9 with TRBJ1-2, with TRBD1 matching over 7 bases. The sequence was collected from a man between 65 and 85 years old in good health. What was sequenced was blood. The CDR3 spells CASSADRAGKDGYTF. In nucleotides, the CDR3 is TGTGCCAGCAGCGCCGACAGGGCGGGTAAGGATGGCTACACCTTC.